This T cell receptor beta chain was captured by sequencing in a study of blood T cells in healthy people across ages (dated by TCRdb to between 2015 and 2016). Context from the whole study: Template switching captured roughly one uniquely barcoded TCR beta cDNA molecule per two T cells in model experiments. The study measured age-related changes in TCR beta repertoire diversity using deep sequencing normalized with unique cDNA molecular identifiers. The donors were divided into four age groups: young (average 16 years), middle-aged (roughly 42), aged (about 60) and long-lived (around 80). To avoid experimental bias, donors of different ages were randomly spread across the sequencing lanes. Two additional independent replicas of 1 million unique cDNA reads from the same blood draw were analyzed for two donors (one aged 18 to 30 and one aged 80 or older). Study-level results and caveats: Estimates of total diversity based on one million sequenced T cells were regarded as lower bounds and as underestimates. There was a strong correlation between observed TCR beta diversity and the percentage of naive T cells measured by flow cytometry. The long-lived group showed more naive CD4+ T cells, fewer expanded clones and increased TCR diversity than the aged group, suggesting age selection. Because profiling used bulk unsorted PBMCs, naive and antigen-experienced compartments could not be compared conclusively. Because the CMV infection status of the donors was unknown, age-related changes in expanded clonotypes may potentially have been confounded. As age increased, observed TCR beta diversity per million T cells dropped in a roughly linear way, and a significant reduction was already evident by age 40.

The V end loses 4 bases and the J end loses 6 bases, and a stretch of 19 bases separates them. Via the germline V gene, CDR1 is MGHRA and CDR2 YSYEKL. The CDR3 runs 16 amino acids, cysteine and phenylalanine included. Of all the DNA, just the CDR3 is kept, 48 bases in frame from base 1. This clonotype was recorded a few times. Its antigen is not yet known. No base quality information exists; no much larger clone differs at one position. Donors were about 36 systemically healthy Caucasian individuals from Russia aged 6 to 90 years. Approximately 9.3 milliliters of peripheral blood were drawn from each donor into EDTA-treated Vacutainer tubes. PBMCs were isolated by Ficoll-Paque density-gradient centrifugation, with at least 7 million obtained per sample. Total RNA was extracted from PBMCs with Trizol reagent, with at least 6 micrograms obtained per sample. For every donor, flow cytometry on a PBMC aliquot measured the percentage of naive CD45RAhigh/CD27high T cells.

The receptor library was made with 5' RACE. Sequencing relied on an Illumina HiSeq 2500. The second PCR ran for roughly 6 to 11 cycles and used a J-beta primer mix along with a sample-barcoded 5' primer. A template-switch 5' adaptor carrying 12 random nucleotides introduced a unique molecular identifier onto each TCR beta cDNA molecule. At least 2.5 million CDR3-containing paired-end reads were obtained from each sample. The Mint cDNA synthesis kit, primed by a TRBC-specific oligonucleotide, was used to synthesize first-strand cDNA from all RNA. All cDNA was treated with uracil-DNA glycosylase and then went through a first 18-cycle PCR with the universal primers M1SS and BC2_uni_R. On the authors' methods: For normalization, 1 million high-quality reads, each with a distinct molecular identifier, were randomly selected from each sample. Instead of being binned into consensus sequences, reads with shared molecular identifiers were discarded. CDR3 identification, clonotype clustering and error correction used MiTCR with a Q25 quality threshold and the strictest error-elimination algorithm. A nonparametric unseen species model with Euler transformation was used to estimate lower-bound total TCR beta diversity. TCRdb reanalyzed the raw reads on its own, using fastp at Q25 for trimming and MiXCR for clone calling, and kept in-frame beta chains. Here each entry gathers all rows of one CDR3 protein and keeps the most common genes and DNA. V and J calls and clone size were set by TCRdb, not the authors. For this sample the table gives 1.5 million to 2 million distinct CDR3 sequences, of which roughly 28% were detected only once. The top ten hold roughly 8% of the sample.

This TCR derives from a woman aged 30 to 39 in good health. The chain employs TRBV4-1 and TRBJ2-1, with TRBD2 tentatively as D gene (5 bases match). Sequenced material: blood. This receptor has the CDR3 CASSPAAGSLINEQFF. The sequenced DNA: TGCGCCAGCAGCCCTGCTGCGGGTAGTTTGATCAATGAGCAGTTCTTC.